This T cell receptor (beta chain) is from a study of Graves' ophthalmopathy and Graves' hyperthyroidism. Study-wide results and limits: With just under 90% sensitivity and around 81% specificity, a 13-signature model separated ophthalmopathy from stable hyperthyroidism. Most thyroid-expanded clonotypes exceeding 0.001 frequency were also found in blood.

The authors amplified TCR beta CDR3 regions from RNA transcripts. HTBI primers were employed in first-round RT-PCR, then a second-round multiplex PCR followed. TCRdb re-called the multiplex PCR reads with MiXCR, one entry per CDR3 protein. Of about 640,000 distinct CDR3 sequences listed, about 40% are singletons. Points on this clonotype: Its antigen is still unknown. This may come from a read error, since a much larger clone is one base off.

Trimming shortened V by 0 bases and J by 5 bases, and 10 bases separated the two germline ends. Germline assignment: CDR1 ENHRY and CDR2 SYGVKD. This CDR3 spans 14 amino acids. With a duration under 3 months, ophthalmopathy in the donors showed moderate-to-severe activity, CAS ≥3 and NOSPECS ≥4. Patients were diagnosed from clinical symptoms, serum thyroxine, TRAb, thyroid ultrasound and orbital computed tomography. The chain recombines TRBV10-3 with TRBJ2-5, with TRBD1 as a possible D gene (7 bases). This TCR derives from an adult man with Graves' ophthalmopathy. What was sequenced was peripheral blood. This CDR3 is CAISESTGRETQYF. The CDR3, as DNA: TGTGCCATCAGTGAGTCGACAGGGAGGGAGACCCAGTACTTC.